Following are 27 T cell receptor beta chains from one sample sequenced in a study of follicular helper T cells after annual influenza vaccination. Sequencing used immunoSEQ multiplex PCR; TCRdb keeps in-frame clones, though not all of them. The table shows 9,000 to 13,000 clones, with roughly four fifths occurring only once. The material was CXCR5- memory CD4+ T cells sorted from blood, obtained 6 weeks after influenza vaccination. The receptor source for this set is an adult who received the influenza vaccine.

The V and J genes are TRBV7-2 and TRBJ1-2; TRBD1 aligns across 8 bases. V was pared by 5 bases and J by 4 bases, with 18 bases of the junction left unmatched. The V gene's germline CDR1 is SGHTA and CDR2 FQGNSA. The CDR3 is made up of 18 amino acids. CDR3 nucleotide sequence: TGTGCCAGCAGCAAGGACGGGACAGGCGCCTTAGAGCCCTATGGCTACACCTTC. It codes for CASSKDGTGALEPYGYTF. The full variable domain, completed using reference TRBV7-2 and TRBJ1-2, is GAGVSQSPSNKVTEKGKDVELRCDPISGHTALYWYRQSLGQGLEFLIYFQGNSAPDKSGLPSDRFSAERTGGSVSTLTIQRTQQEDSAVYLCASSKDGTGALEPYGYTFGSGTRLTVV.

CDR3: CASSQESEWGLHEKLFF. In nucleotides, the CDR3 is TGTGCCAGCAGCCAAGAGAGTGAGTGGGGTTTGCATGAAAAACTGTTTTTT. This chain links TRBV4-2 with TRBJ1-4; D is undetermined. CDR3 length: 17 amino acids. Between the trimmed V and J ends, which lost 0 bases and 6 bases, there was a span of 17 bases. Germline loops: CDR1 LGHNA, CDR2 YNFKEQ.

The chain uses TRBV7-8 and TRBJ2-3, with D possibly TRBD1 on 7 matching bases. This CDR3 region has 15 residues. Germline V gives CDR1 SGHVS, CDR2 FQNEAQ. The ends were cut back, 6 bases at V and 1 base at J, with 14 bases in the middle. This chain's CDR3 is CASRKEGAGTDTQYF. The DNA for the CDR3 is TGTGCCAGCAGAAAGGAGGGGGCCGGCACAGATACGCAGTATTTT.

The J gene is TRBJ1-6, the V gene TRBV6-5; unclear D gene. The CDR3 covers 14 residues. Trimming pared 0 bases from V and 9 bases from J, leaving 9 bases between. Germline assignment: CDR1 MNHEY and CDR2 SVGAGI. In DNA, the CDR3 is TGTGCCAGCAGTTACTCGGAAGGGCGTTCACCCCTCCACTTT. This sequence encodes CASSYSEGRSPLHF.

This chain connects TRBV2 to TRBJ1-1; D might be TRBD1 (6 bases). Germline V gene sequence: CDR1 SNHLY, CDR2 FYNNEI. The CDR3 spans 16 residues. Trimming shortened V by 6 bases and J by 2 bases, and 19 bases separated the two germline ends. DNA for the CDR3: TGTGCCAGCAGCCGACTCTTCAGGGGACTCAACACTGAAGCTTTCTTT. It translates to CASSRLFRGLNTEAFF.

The V call is TRBV7-3, the J call TRBJ2-7; 7 bases are shared with TRBD1. V was pared by 3 bases and J by 2 bases, with 13 bases of the junction left unmatched. Germline V gives CDR1 SGHTA, CDR2 FQGTGA. The CDR3 loop spans 17 amino acids. CDR3 DNA: TGTGCCAGCAGCTTGACCAGAGGTGGCAGGGGGACCTACGAGCAGTACTTC. It yields the protein CASSLTRGGRGTYEQYF.

This chain uses TRBV18 with TRBJ2-6; D is possibly TRBD1 or TRBD2 (6 bases each). The V gene lost 4 bases and the J gene lost 0 bases, with 10 bases spanning the gap. Germline V gene data show CDR1 as KGHSH and CDR2 as LQKENI. The CDR3 is made up of 16 amino acids. CDR3 loop: CASSQGGFSGANVLTF. CDR3 bases: TGTGCCAGCTCACAGGGGGGATTCTCTGGGGCCAACGTCCTGACTTTC.

This sequence joins TRBV18 and TRBJ2-1; 11 bases match TRBD2. Germline loops: CDR1 KGHSH, CDR2 LQKENI. V lost 0 bases, J lost 7 bases, and 5 bases stayed unmatched. This CDR3 spans 16 amino acids. The CDR3 DNA reads TGTGCCAGCTCACCACCTGGGACTAGCGGCCCTAATGAGCAGTTCTTC. It translates to CASSPPGTSGPNEQFF. The full variable domain, completed using reference TRBV18 and TRBJ2-1, is NAGVMQNPRHLVRRRGQEARLRCSPMKGHSHVYWYRQLPEEGLKFMVYLQKENIIDESGMPKERFSAEFPKEGPSILRIQQVVRGDSAAYFCASSPPGTSGPNEQFFGPGTRLTVL.

This clone is a singleton in its sample. The J gene is TRBJ2-1, the V gene TRBV6-4; 9 bases fit TRBD2. Germline CDR1 and CDR2: MRHNA and SNTAGT. The trim removed 5 bases at V and 7 bases at J, leaving 9 bases unmatched. The CDR3 spans 15 residues. CDR3 DNA sequence: TGTGCCAGCAGTAACAAGCTAGCGGGAAGGAATGAGCAGTTCTTC. As protein: CASSNKLAGRNEQFF.

The chain uses TRBV19 and TRBJ1-5; tentative D call: TRBD1 (6 bases). The CDR3 runs to 15 residues. V was cut by 5 bases and J by 1 base, with 12 bases left in between. Germline lookup yields CDR1 LNHDA and CDR2 SQIVND (reference sequence). DNA for the CDR3: TGTGCCAGTAGTCCCCAGGGGCGAAGCAATCAGCCCCAGCATTTT. Amino acids: CASSPQGRSNQPQHF. Looking up the rest from reference TRBV19 and TRBJ1-5 gives the full variable domain: DGGITQSPKYLFRKEGQNVTLSCEQNLNHDAMYWYRQDPGQGLRLIYYSQIVNDFQKGDIAEGYSVSREKKESFPLTVTSAQKNPTAFYLCASSPQGRSNQPQHFGDGTRLSIL.

In its sample, this clone was seen a few times. V usage is TRBV6-1 and J usage is TRBJ2-7, with TRBD1 as a possible D gene (6 bases). Germline CDR1 reads MNHNS; CDR2 reads SASEGT. The germline V and J ends were trimmed by 4 bases and 5 bases, with 6 bases remaining between them. This CDR3 spans 11 amino acids. The CDR3 sequence: CASSGGHEQYF. CDR3 nucleotides: TGTGCCAGCAGTGGGGGGCACGAGCAGTACTTC.

This clone came up a few times. DNA of the CDR3: TGTGCCAGCAGCCCTGGACAGGGGAAGTATGGCTACACCTTC. It is translated as CASSPGQGKYGYTF. V gene TRBV7-2 combines with J gene TRBJ1-2, with 9 positions matching TRBD1. J lost 5 bases, V lost 5 bases, and 6 bases had no gene match. CDR3 length: 14 residues. CDR1 and CDR2 from the germline V gene are SGHTA and FQGNSA.

The chain uses TRBV6-6 and TRBJ2-1, with 8 bases fitting TRBD1. In germline, CDR1 is MNHNY, CDR2 SVGAGI (reference sequence). This CDR3 contains 12 residues. The V segment lost 8 bases and the J segment 6 bases; nucleotides outside the gene matches: 3. In DNA form, the CDR3 reads TGTGCCAGCCAGGGGGCGGGCAATGAGCAGTTCTTC. Protein sequence: CASQGAGNEQFF.

The J gene is TRBJ2-7, the V gene TRBV6-1; D is unresolved. Trimming stripped 5 bases from V and 2 bases from J, with 4 bases between. Germline-derived CDR1 and CDR2 are MNHNS and SASEGT. CDR3 length equals 11 residues. The CDR3 region has the DNA TGTGCCAGCAGTTTGACCTACGAGCAGTACTTC. Protein sequence: CASSLTYEQYF.

This clone was found a few times. The rearrangement uses TRBV19 and TRBJ1-6; perhaps TRBD1 as D (5 bases). Germline V gene data show CDR1 as LNHDA and CDR2 as SQIVND (reference sequence). The CDR3 loop spans 15 amino acids. V was trimmed by 3 bases and J by 10 bases, leaving 16 bases between them. The CDR3, as DNA: TGTGCCAGTAGTATCAGGGCCGCCGGGGGATCACCCCTCCACTTT. Residues: CASSIRAAGGSPLHF.

This chain connects TRBV27 to TRBJ1-3; 7 bases are shared with TRBD1. Trimming at V came to 6 bases and at J to 2 bases, leaving 7 bases not matched to a gene. The germline gives CDR1 MNHEY, CDR2 SMNVEV (reference sequence). The CDR3 consists of 15 residues. The CDR3 reads CASRPDREPGNTIYF. CDR3 in DNA: TGTGCCAGCAGGCCAGACAGGGAACCTGGAAACACCATATATTTT.

The chain is built from TRBV20-1 and TRBJ2-7, with D unresolved. CDR3 length equals 11 residues. V was trimmed by 0 bases and J by 9 bases, leaving 9 bases between them. Germline values: CDR1 DFQATT, CDR2 SNEGSKA (reference sequence). The DNA for the CDR3 is TGCAGTGCTAGAGATACTACGAGGCAGTACTTC. Amino acids: CSARDTTRQYF.

The chain recombines TRBV4-3 with TRBJ1-2; weak D call: TRBD1 (6 bases). Germline V gene sequence: CDR1 LGHNA, CDR2 YSLEER. The CDR3 contains 14 residues. V shed 0 bases and J shed 4 bases, with 9 bases lying between them. This chain's CDR3 is CASSQEAGVYGYTF. The CDR3 bases are TGCGCCAGCAGCCAAGAGGCAGGGGTCTATGGCTACACCTTC.

This clone was recorded a few times. The gene calls are TRBV9 and TRBJ1-2; 9 positions agree with TRBD1. The CDR3 has 12 amino acids. V dropped 5 bases and J dropped 6; count of bases not matched to a gene: 2. Germline V CDR1 and CDR2: SGDLS, YYNGEE. CDR3 amino acids: CASRRDRDGYTF. The CDR3 DNA is TGTGCCAGCAGAAGGGACAGGGATGGCTACACCTTC.

The CDR3 coding sequence is TGCGCCAGCAGCCAAGACCCACAGGGAGGCTACGAGCAGTACTTC. Translating it yields CASSQDPQGGYEQYF. The V gene is TRBV4-3, the J gene TRBJ2-7; D could derive from TRBD1 or TRBD2 (6 bases each). V was clipped by 0 bases and J by 3 bases, with 12 bases between them. CDR1 is LGHNA, CDR2 YSLEER, per germline. The CDR3 is made up of 15 amino acids.

This clone was detected a few times. The chain joins TRBV14 to TRBJ1-6; 7 nucleotides line up with TRBD1. From germline, CDR1 is SGHDN and CDR2 FVKESK. J lost 8 bases, V lost 4 bases, and 2 bases had no gene match. The CDR3 runs to 13 residues. CDR3 nucleotides: TGTGCCAGCAGCCGGGACAGCTATTCACCCCTCCACTTT. This gives the protein CASSRDSYSPLHF.

This chain connects TRBV6-5 to TRBJ2-3; unclear D gene. CDR1 and CDR2 (germline): MNHEY, SVGAGI. This CDR3 is 11 amino acids long. Between the trimmed V and J ends, which lost 5 bases and 0 bases, there was a span of 0 bases. The CDR3 spells CASSSTDTQYF. The DNA for the CDR3 is TGTGCCAGCAGTAGCACAGATACGCAGTATTTT.

The chain combines TRBV5-6 with TRBJ2-3; TRBD1 matches at 9 bases. Losses at the gene ends were 3 bases for V and 0 bases for J; bases not matched to a gene: 8. This CDR3 has 17 amino acids. The germline gives CDR1 SGHDT, CDR2 YYEEEE. CDR3 nucleotides: TGTGCCAGCAGCTCCCGGACAGGGGCGATTAGCACAGATACGCAGTATTTT. It is translated as CASSSRTGAISTDTQYF.

The genes are TRBV10-2 and TRBJ2-2; possible D gene TRBD2, 7 bases. The CDR3 is 15 residues long. Between the trimmed V and J ends, which lost 11 bases and 0 bases, there was a span of 16 bases. From germline, CDR1 is WSHSY and CDR2 SAAADI. The CDR3 DNA sequence: TGCGCCGTATATCCGGGGGGCGCGAACACCGGGGAGCTGTTTTTT. It specifies CAVYPGGANTGELFF.

The V gene is TRBV11-3, the J gene TRBJ2-7; 10 bases map to TRBD1. J was trimmed by 5 bases and V by 1 base; bases with no gene match: 8. This CDR3 region has 16 residues. Looked up from germline, CDR1 is SGHNT and CDR2 is YENEEA. The CDR3 DNA sequence: TGTGCCAGCAGCTTAGGTTTCGGACAGGGGGTCCACGAGCAGTACTTC. Its translation: CASSLGFGQGVHEQYF.

J is TRBJ2-7 and V is TRBV5-4, with 7 nucleotides matching TRBD1. This CDR3 region has 15 residues. Per the germline V gene, CDR1 is SGHNT and CDR2 is YYREEE (reference sequence). With 5 bases clipped from V and 0 bases from J, the junction kept 8 bases outside the gene matches. In DNA, the CDR3 is TGTGCCAGCAGGGACAGGCAGGGGGACTCCTACGAGCAGTACTTC. Protein product: CASRDRQGDSYEQYF.

V is TRBV7-2 and J is TRBJ1-4; D is undetermined. Trimming removed 1 base at V and 2 bases at J, with 17 bases between. Per germline, CDR1 SGHTA and CDR2 FQGNSA. The CDR3 spans 18 residues. The CDR3 here is CASSLELRPRATNEKLFF. DNA of the CDR3: TGTGCCAGCAGCTTAGAATTACGCCCTAGGGCTACTAATGAAAAACTGTTTTTT.